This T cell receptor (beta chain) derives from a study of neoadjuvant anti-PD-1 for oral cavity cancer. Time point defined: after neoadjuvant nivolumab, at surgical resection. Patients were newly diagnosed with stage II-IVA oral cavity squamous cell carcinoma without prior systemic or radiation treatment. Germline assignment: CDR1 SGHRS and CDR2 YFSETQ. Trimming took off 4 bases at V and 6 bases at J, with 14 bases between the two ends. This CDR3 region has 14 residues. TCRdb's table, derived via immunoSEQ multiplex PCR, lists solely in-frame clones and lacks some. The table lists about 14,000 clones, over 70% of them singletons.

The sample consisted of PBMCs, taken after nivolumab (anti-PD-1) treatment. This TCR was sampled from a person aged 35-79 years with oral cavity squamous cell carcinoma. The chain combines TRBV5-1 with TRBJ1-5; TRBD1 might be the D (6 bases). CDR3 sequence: CASSQGGGAQPQHF. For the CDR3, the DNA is TGCGCCAGCAGCCAAGGTGGGGGGGCTCAGCCCCAGCATTTT. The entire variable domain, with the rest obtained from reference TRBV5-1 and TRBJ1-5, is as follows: KAGVTQTPRYLIKTRGQQVTLSCSPISGHRSVSWYQQTPGQGLQFLFEYFSETQRNKGNFPGRFSGRQFSNSRSEMNVSTLELGDSALYLCASSQGGGAQPQHFGDGTRLSIL.